This T cell receptor beta chain was recorded in a study of lymphopenia after photon versus proton radiotherapy. Profiling relied on immunoSEQ multiplex PCR, and the TCRdb table lists in-frame clones only, not all of them. The sample comprises about 30,000 clones, roughly 90% of which are singletons, and approximately 6.2% rests with the top ten. This CDR3 region has 14 residues. Germline CDR1 is LGHNA and CDR2 is YSLEER. With 4 bases clipped from V and 7 bases from J, the junction kept 7 bases outside the gene matches. V usage is TRBV4-3 and J usage is TRBJ1-1, with 9 bases fitting TRBD1. This TCR was sampled from a woman aged 45-65 years with pancreatic cancer. The sequencing used peripheral blood, collected from a patient treated with photon-based radiotherapy. The CDR3 coding sequence is TGCGCCAGCAGCCCCGACAGGGGGGAGAGTGAAGCTTTCTTT. Its translation is CASSPDRGESEAFF.